This section outlines one T cell receptor beta chain sequence together with its context. Its target is unknown. Assay used: immunoSEQ multiplex PCR; TCRdb lists only in-frame clones, some missing. The table records 450,000 to 550,000 clones, about four fifths of them present only once. This sample was taken from a study of shared clonotypes between healthy human individuals. Overall study findings and caveats: Measured sharing among donors was expected to vary with sequencing depth. Only a few donors were included, so the genetic and exposure-history diversity represented was limited.

Nashville, Tennessee was home to all donors, each a Caucasian adult. Approximately 87 million PBMCs went into genomic DNA for unsorted samples. Sample: PBMCs. The clonotype comes from a woman in her thirties or forties in good health. Some clones in this sample may be carry-over from other donors' samples.

This CDR3 reads CASSADGDTQYF. The CDR3 DNA reads as TGTGCCAGCAGCGCCGACGGGGATACGCAGTATTTT. J is TRBJ2-3 and V is TRBV9; D unresolved. Germline V gene sequence: CDR1 SGDLS, CDR2 YYNGEE. Trimming shortened V by 3 bases and J by 6 bases, and 8 bases separated the two germline ends. The CDR3 extends over 12 amino acids.